A single sample gave rise to the 25 T cell receptor beta chains below, sequenced in a study of T cells expressing NK-cell markers. TCRdb re-called the 5' RACE reads and gives one entry per CDR3 protein, without DNA. The repertoire shows about 460,000 distinct CDR3 sequences; the top ten hold about 1.5%. The specimen sequenced was blood T cells: a sorted CD56 or NKG2C T cell subset, CD4+ or CD8+ T cells, or bulk PBMC T cells (not recorded which). These receptor sequences come from a woman aged 50 to 65 in good health.

The chain is built from TRBV20-1 and TRBJ2-1; TCRdb designates TRBD2, a call that cannot be tested without DNA. CDR1 DFQATT and CDR2 SNEGSKA come from the germline V gene (reference sequence). There are 15 residues in the CDR3. The CDR3 loop reads CSARDHGGSRNEQFF.

V is TRBV20-1 and J is TRBJ2-2; TCRdb returns TRBD2, unconfirmable since there is no DNA. The CDR3 contains 16 residues. Germline V gene data show CDR1 as DFQATT and CDR2 as SNEGSKA (reference sequence). Here the CDR3 reads CSARVTAGGRTGELFF.

The genes are TRBV5-1 and TRBJ1-1; with no DNA, the TCRdb D assignment of TRBD1 cannot be verified. The CDR3 totals 18 residues. Germline CDR1 and CDR2: SGHRS and YFSETQ. The CDR3 protein is CASSLYLGTGGGGTEAFF.

The rearrangement joins TRBV2 to TRBJ2-2; as DNA is missing, the TRBD1 call by TCRdb cannot be tested. This CDR3 has 17 residues. Per the germline V gene, CDR1 is SNHLY and CDR2 is FYNNEI. The CDR3 loop is CASSEWLTGRRPGELFF.

This chain connects TRBV5-1 to TRBJ2-3; as DNA is missing, the TRBD2 call by TCRdb cannot be tested. Germline V lookup: CDR1 SGHRS, CDR2 YFSETQ. The CDR3 runs 16 residues. The chain's CDR3 is CASSQIRTSSADTQYF.

V usage is TRBV7-9 and J usage is TRBJ2-1; the D call of TRBD2 rests on TCRdb alone, since no DNA is present to check it. The germline CDR1 and CDR2 sequences are SEHNR and FQNEAQ (reference sequence). The CDR3 is made up of 20 amino acids. The CDR3 here is CASMQRTSGRLRSSYNEQFF.

The rearrangement joins TRBV4-1 to TRBJ2-6; there is no DNA to check the TCRdb D call of TRBD2. The CDR3 runs to 18 residues. From germline, CDR1 is MGHRA and CDR2 YSYEKL. The CDR3 sequence: CASSQEGLQGSGANVLTF.

The chain recombines TRBV24-1 with TRBJ2-5; TCRdb designates TRBD2, a call that cannot be tested without DNA. In germline, CDR1 is KGHDR, CDR2 SFDVKD. The CDR3 sequence is 15 residues long. The CDR3 spells CATSDPTSEQETQYF.

The rearrangement links TRBV23-1 to TRBJ2-2; TCRdb outputs TRBD2, but without DNA this stays unchecked. TRBV23-1 is sorted into the ORF group, with uncertain function. The CDR3 spans 14 residues. CDR3 protein: CASPDSSNTGELFF.

The chain combines TRBV6-5 with TRBJ2-6; checking the TCRdb D call of TRBD1 is not possible without DNA. CDR1 MNHEY and CDR2 SVGAGI come from the germline V gene. This CDR3 has 17 residues. CDR3 residues: CASQSGTVSSGANVLTF.

The chain joins TRBV20-1 to TRBJ1-1; with no DNA, the TCRdb D assignment of TRBD1 cannot be verified. This CDR3 spans 11 amino acids. From germline, CDR1 is DFQATT and CDR2 SNEGSKA (reference sequence). CDR3 residues: CSAAGYMGAFF.

This chain uses TRBV12-3 or TRBV12-4 with TRBJ2-2; TCRdb returns TRBD1, unconfirmable since there is no DNA. This CDR3 spans 16 amino acids. Here the CDR3 reads CASSPLAGMSTGELFF.

The rearrangement uses TRBV29-1 and TRBJ2-1. The CDR3 extends over 13 amino acids. Germline V gene data show CDR1 as SQVTM and CDR2 as ANQGSEA. The CDR3 loop reads CSAISGSYNEQFF.

The V and J genes are TRBV5-1 and TRBJ1-3. Germline V gene sequence: CDR1 SGHRS, CDR2 YFSETQ. This CDR3 is 16 amino acids long. The CDR3 loop reads CASSLEGNPTGNTIYF.

This chain joins TRBV29-1 and TRBJ2-7; the TCRdb D gene call, TRBD1, has no DNA to confirm it. Per the germline V gene, CDR1 is SQVTM and CDR2 is ANQGSEA. This CDR3 is 12 amino acids long. CDR3 in amino acids: CSVVRQGREQYF.

The chain has TRBV5-1 and TRBJ2-5; TCRdb's D call of TRBD2 is untestable without DNA. CDR1 and CDR2 from the germline V gene are SGHRS and YFSETQ. There are 15 residues in the CDR3. The CDR3 loop reads CASSLFSGSQETQYF.

V gene TRBV7-8 combines with J gene TRBJ2-7. The CDR3 is made up of 13 amino acids. CDR1 SGHVS and CDR2 FQNEAQ come from the germline V gene. The CDR3 sequence is CASSRRMDYEQYF.

The chain combines TRBV10-3 with TRBJ2-7; the D call of TRBD1 rests on TCRdb alone, since no DNA is present to check it. Germline V gene data show CDR1 as ENHRY and CDR2 as SYGVKD. The length of the CDR3 is 15 residues. This chain's CDR3 is CAISESPAGLDEQYF.

CDR3 sequence reads: CASSRDAYNEQFF. The chain recombines TRBV24-1 with TRBJ2-1; TCRdb indicates TRBD1, and absent DNA this call remains unverified. There are 13 residues in the CDR3. Per the germline V gene, CDR1 is KGHDR and CDR2 is SFDVKD.

V usage is TRBV4-1 and J usage is TRBJ2-5. This CDR3 spans 13 amino acids. The germline gives CDR1 MGHRA, CDR2 YSYEKL. This chain's CDR3 is CASSQDFNAAQYF.

The chain has TRBV5-1 and TRBJ2-3; TCRdb picks TRBD1, but there is no DNA to check that call. The CDR3 covers 16 residues. Germline-derived CDR1 and CDR2 are SGHRS and YFSETQ. The chain's CDR3 is CASSLGRRGRTDTQYF.

The J gene is TRBJ2-4, the V gene TRBV29-1; as DNA is missing, the TRBD2 call by TCRdb cannot be tested. This CDR3 spans 15 amino acids. Germline lookup yields CDR1 SQVTM and CDR2 ANQGSEA. The CDR3 sequence is CSVGVEGRAKNIQYF. Full variable domain (outside the CDR3, taken from reference TRBV29-1 and TRBJ2-4): SAVISQKPSRDICQRGTSLTIQCQVDSQVTMMFWYRQQPGQSLTLIATANQGSEATYESGFVIDKFPISRPNLTFSTLTVSNMSPEDSSIYLCSVGVEGRAKNIQYFGAGTRLSVL.

This chain uses TRBV28 with TRBJ1-3; TCRdb's D call, TRBD1, is unchecked because there is no DNA. From germline, CDR1 is MDHEN and CDR2 SYDVKM. CDR3 length: 14 residues. The CDR3 is CASSQGSSGNTIYF.

The genes are TRBV9 and TRBJ2-5; the TCRdb call, TRBD2, lacks DNA for checking. Germline CDR1 reads SGDLS; CDR2 reads YYNGEE. The CDR3 extends over 15 amino acids. The CDR3 sequence is CASSVAGGMTETQYF.

The V gene is TRBV20-1, the J gene TRBJ2-1. From germline, CDR1 is DFQATT and CDR2 SNEGSKA (reference sequence). The CDR3 spans 16 residues. The CDR3: CSARDPGGRAYNEQFF.